This T cell receptor beta chain derives from a study of blood T cell repertoires in COVID-19. Across the study: Material from acute and convalescent COVID-19 was sourced from the United States, Italy and Spain. The cDNA or gDNA used as material had been derived from T cells, B-cell-depleted T cells, or PBMCs.

Per the study methods: Estimation of nucleated cell counts relied on the amplification of reference gene primers. Only in-frame clones appear in the TCRdb table, and some are missing; sequencing was by immunoSEQ multiplex PCR. For V, J and clone size, that table is used; D and trimming come from the DNA. Here the sample spans roughly 220,000 clones, roughly 89% being singletons. CDR3 length: 13 amino acids. Germline trimming cut 5 bases from V and 5 bases from J; bases unmatched to any gene: 3. The sequenced sample was peripheral blood. This chain uses TRBV12-3 or TRBV12-4 with TRBJ1-2, with 9 positions matching TRBD1. The sequence was obtained from a man between 25 and 39 years old who had recovered from COVID-19. CDR3 in amino acids: CASSTGGSYGYTF. The CDR3 DNA reads as TGTGCCAGCAGTACAGGGGGCAGTTATGGCTACACCTTC.